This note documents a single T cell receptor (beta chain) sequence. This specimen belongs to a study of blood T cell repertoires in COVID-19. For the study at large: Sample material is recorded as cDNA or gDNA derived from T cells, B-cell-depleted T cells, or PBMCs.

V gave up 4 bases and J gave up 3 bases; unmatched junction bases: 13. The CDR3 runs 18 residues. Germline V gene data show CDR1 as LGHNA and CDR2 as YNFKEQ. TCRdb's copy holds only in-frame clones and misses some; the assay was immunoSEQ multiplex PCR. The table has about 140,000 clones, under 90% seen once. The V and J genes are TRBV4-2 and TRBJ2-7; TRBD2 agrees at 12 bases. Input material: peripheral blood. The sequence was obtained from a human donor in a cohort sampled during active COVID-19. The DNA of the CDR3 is TGTGCCAGCAGCCCGATGACTAGCGGGGGCCCCGGGGTCTACGAGCAGTACTTC. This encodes CASSPMTSGGPGVYEQYF.